Sequencing of this T cell receptor (beta chain) was carried out in a study of beta chain features in type 1 diabetes. Study findings and constraints: A moderate, significant TCRB CDR3 shortening appeared in type 1 diabetes across four CD4+ subsets. Naive, central memory and regulatory TCRB repertoires appeared more similar among patients than healthy donors. Patients with type 1 diabetes carried fewer insertions and had more deletions at their VDJ junctions.

Expressed TCRB transcripts were sequenced because the entire RNA isolate underwent reverse transcription. Assay used: immunoSEQ multiplex PCR; TCRdb lists only in-frame clones, some missing. The sample contains roughly 260,000 clones, 11% of which appear only once. Remarks on this clone: Antigen: not known.

CDR1 and CDR2 from the germline V gene are MNHNS and SASEGT. This CDR3 has 13 amino acids. Trimming shortened V by 6 bases and J by 2 bases, and 8 bases separated the two germline ends. Donors contributed one heparinised blood draw apiece, averaging roughly 100 mL. Sorted populations were all over 95% pure. The source of this sequence is a man aged 30 to 45 with type 1 diabetes. The chain joins TRBV6-1 to TRBJ2-4; possibly TRBD1 for D (5 bases). The sequenced sample consisted of naive CD4+ T cells from blood. CDR3 sequence: CASRQESKNIQYF. CDR3 nucleotides: TGTGCCAGCAGACAGGAATCCAAAAACATTCAGTACTTC.